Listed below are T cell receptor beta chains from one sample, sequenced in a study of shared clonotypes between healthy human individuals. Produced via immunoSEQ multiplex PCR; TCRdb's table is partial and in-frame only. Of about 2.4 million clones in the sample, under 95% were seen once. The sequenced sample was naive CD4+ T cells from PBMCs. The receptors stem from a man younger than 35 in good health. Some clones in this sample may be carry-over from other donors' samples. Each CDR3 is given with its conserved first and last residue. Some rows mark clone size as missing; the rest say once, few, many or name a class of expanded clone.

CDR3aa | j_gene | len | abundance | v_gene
CASSTPGVGDYGYTF | TRBJ1-2 | 15 | - | TRBV28
CASSDSRQIYGYTF | TRBJ1-2 | 14 | - | TRBV6-4
CASSESLRQETQYF | TRBJ2-5 | 14 | - | TRBV25-1
CASSQQGYEQYF | TRBJ2-7 | 12 | - | TRBV7-2
CASRGHRNTEAFF | TRBJ1-1 | 13 | - | TRBV19
CASRLGLINEKLFF | TRBJ1-4 | 14 | - | TRBV6-1
CASSRGDEQFF | TRBJ2-1 | 11 | - | TRBV19
CASSPRASGRSETQYF | TRBJ2-5 | 16 | - | TRBV5-1
CASSQDSTGRSPLHF | TRBJ1-6 | 15 | - | TRBV4-3
CAGRTSGSTDTQYF | TRBJ2-3 | 14 | - | TRBV2
CASSFGAGVGETQYF | TRBJ2-5 | 15 | once | TRBV7-3
CASSYPATSYNEQYF | TRBJ2-7 | 15 | - | TRBV6-5
CASSIGSGRAGTDTQYF | TRBJ2-3 | 17 | - | TRBV19
CSAERTGLTGTGELFF | TRBJ2-2 | 16 | - | TRBV29-1
CASSYSRKQTQYF | TRBJ2-5 | 13 | - | TRBV6-6
CASSELLGGRSYGSYNEQFF | TRBJ2-1 | 20 | - | TRBV2
CASSTQGLAPDTQYF | TRBJ2-3 | 15 | once | TRBV7-3
CASTWTGGTEAFF | TRBJ1-1 | 13 | - | TRBV7-9
CASSLQGGPQYF | TRBJ2-7 | 12 | - | TRBV28
CAWSLGLAGVETQYF | TRBJ2-5 | 15 | - | TRBV30
CASSIEGRPNQPQHF | TRBJ1-5 | 15 | few | TRBV19
CASSMGPTGTGNTIYF | TRBJ1-3 | 16 | - | TRBV5-1
CASSLNPSGIGGGQFF | TRBJ2-1 | 16 | - | TRBV7-3
CASSVSGYYEQYF | TRBJ2-7 | 13 | once | TRBV6-1
CASSLGQARGYTF | TRBJ1-2 | 13 | few | TRBV28
CASSPTGDYGYTF | TRBJ1-2 | 13 | - | TRBV7-2
CASSLVIGATGGPGYTF | TRBJ1-2 | 17 | - | TRBV7-6
CASSQVAQGDQPQHF | TRBJ1-5 | 15 | - | TRBV4-2
CASSSSGMGYEQYF | TRBJ2-7 | 14 | - | TRBV5-1
CATSERDRNEKLFF | TRBJ1-4 | 14 | - | TRBV15
CASSRLRETYEQYF | TRBJ2-7 | 14 | - | TRBV27
CASSPGHLRGNTGELFF | TRBJ2-2 | 17 | - | TRBV5-1
CASKVGGASNQPQHF | TRBJ1-5 | 15 | few | TRBV10-2
CASSPTRGHEQFF | TRBJ2-1 | 13 | - | TRBV7-3
CASSLGDDTDYEQYF | TRBJ2-7 | 15 | - | TRBV5-1
CASSGHLADTQYF | TRBJ2-3 | 13 | - | TRBV9
CASSATGGQETQYF | TRBJ2-5 | 14 | - | TRBV28
CASSSTGGIQNTEAFF | TRBJ1-1 | 16 | - | TRBV5-1
CASSVRPLEGSPLHF | TRBJ1-6 | 15 | - | TRBV9
CASSLGPWPGGEKLFF | TRBJ1-4 | 16 | - | TRBV11-1
CASSLRRHTYNEQFF | TRBJ2-1 | 15 | - | TRBV28
CASSLLPGSGYEQYF | TRBJ2-7 | 15 | - | TRBV28
CATSRVSQGTYEQYF | TRBJ2-7 | 15 | - | TRBV15
CASSKWGRGREPQHF | TRBJ1-5 | 15 | - | TRBV21-1
CASSSPPGREGTEAFF | TRBJ1-1 | 16 | - | TRBV28
CAWSPAENTEAFF | TRBJ1-1 | 13 | - | TRBV30
CATSRNRGNEQYF | TRBJ2-7 | 13 | - | TRBV15
CASSLDSPRIAADTQYF | TRBJ2-3 | 17 | - | TRBV27
CASSSTGAGANEKLFF | TRBJ1-4 | 16 | - | TRBV28
CASSLSGASYSPLHF | TRBJ1-6 | 15 | - | TRBV7-9
CASSFLRVSDYNEQFF | TRBJ2-1 | 16 | - | TRBV7-9
CASSPGQGATEAFF | TRBJ1-1 | 14 | - | TRBV18
CASSLEARTAGELFF | TRBJ2-2 | 15 | - | TRBV5-4
CASSGQGSGANVLTF | TRBJ2-6 | 15 | - | TRBV2
CASSVPGQGVGGNQPQHF | TRBJ1-5 | 18 | - | TRBV9
CASSIAGVRTGELFF | TRBJ2-2 | 15 | - | TRBV6-6
CASSEYSYGYTF | TRBJ1-2 | 12 | - | TRBV2
CASSLAPGSPYEQYF | TRBJ2-7 | 15 | - | TRBV5-1
CASSSPGEDTQYF | TRBJ2-3 | 13 | once | TRBV5-1
CAWIPHWGRPNYGYTF | TRBJ1-2 | 16 | - | TRBV30